These T cell receptor beta chains were read from a single sample in a study of shared clonotypes between healthy human individuals. Produced via immunoSEQ multiplex PCR; TCRdb's table is partial and in-frame only. In the table there are around 1 million clones, 60% to 85% of which are singletons. Sequenced sample: memory CD4+ T cells sorted from blood. Source of these receptors: a man aged 18-30 years in good health. CDR3s include the opening cysteine and the closing phenylalanine or tryptophan. The D gene is left open where the match is weak. Expanded clones are given a class, and other clones once, few, many or no size at all.

clone_size,v_call,j_call,d_call,cdr3_aa,cdr3_nt
few,TRBV5-1,TRBJ1-3,.,CASSLEGSAGNTIYF,TGCGCCAGCAGCTTGGAAGGTTCTGCTGGAAACACCATATATTTT
.,TRBV5-1,TRBJ2-1,TRBD2,CASSLGTSGYEQFF,TGCGCCAGCAGCTTAGGGACTAGCGGCTATGAGCAGTTCTTC
.,TRBV6-6,TRBJ2-5,.,CASTLYEETQYF,TGTGCCAGCACTCTATACGAAGAGACCCAGTACTTC
.,TRBV5-1,TRBJ2-1,TRBD2,CASSATSGSYNEQFF,TGCGCCAGCAGCGCTACTAGCGGTTCCTACAATGAGCAGTTCTTC
.,TRBV7-9,TRBJ1-6,.,CASSGPGHGSYNSPLHF,TGTGCCAGCAGCGGTCCGGGACATGGCTCCTATAATTCACCCCTCCACTTT
.,TRBV5-4,TRBJ2-1,TRBD2,CASSRGAGGYNEQFF,TGTGCCAGCAGCCGCGGGGCGGGAGGCTACAATGAGCAGTTCTTC
.,TRBV5-1,TRBJ1-2,.,CASSLSPDLYGYTF,TGCGCCAGCAGCTTGAGTCCGGATCTCTATGGCTACACCTTC
.,TRBV5-1,TRBJ2-1,.,CASSFSGSYNEQFF,TGCGCCAGCAGCTTCAGCGGCTCCTACAATGAGCAGTTCTTC
.,TRBV7-9,TRBJ1-6,.,CASSFGQYNSPLHF,TGTGCCAGCAGCTTCGGACAGTATAATTCACCCCTCCACTTT
many,TRBV7-6,TRBJ1-1,.,CASSSGLMNTEAFF,TGTGCCAGCAGCTCGGGACTGATGAACACTGAAGCTTTCTTT
.,TRBV10-3,TRBJ2-3,.,CAISDPRRDTDTQYF,TGTGCCATCAGTGACCCGCGGAGGGACACAGATACGCAGTATTTT
few,TRBV5-6,TRBJ1-4,.,CASSMEKLFF,TGTGCCAGCAGTATGGAAAAACTGTTTTTT
.,TRBV29-1,TRBJ1-6,TRBD1,CSVRSSGQGNSPLHF,TGCAGCGTTCGAAGTTCGGGACAGGGAAATTCACCCCTCCACTTT
.,TRBV7-2,TRBJ1-5,.,CASSLGLGTQPQHF,TGTGCCAGCAGCTTAGGGTTGGGAACCCAGCCCCAGCATTTT
.,TRBV19,TRBJ2-1,TRBD2,CASSITASGTYNEQFF,TGTGCCAGTAGTATAACGGCTAGCGGAACCTACAATGAGCAGTTCTTC
.,TRBV10-3,TRBJ2-2,.,CAISEQNTGELFF,TGTGCCATCAGTGAACAGAACACCGGGGAGCTGTTTTTT
.,TRBV29-1,TRBJ1-1,.,CSAGLGLNTEAFF,TGCTCGGCGGGGCTAGGCTTGAACACTGAAGCTTTCTTT
.,TRBV28,TRBJ1-4,.,CASSLGGSKGPNEKLFF,TGTGCCAGCAGTTTGGGGGGCTCCAAGGGGCCGAATGAAAAACTGTTTTTT
.,TRBV7-2,TRBJ2-1,.,CASGRPGYNEQFF,TGTGCCAGCGGCAGGCCGGGGTACAATGAGCAGTTCTTC
.,TRBV25-1,TRBJ1-2,TRBD1,CASGNPTGSGYTF,TGTGCCAGCGGAAACCCGACAGGGTCTGGCTACACCTTC
.,TRBV10-3,TRBJ2-7,.,CAISEDRREQYF,TGTGCCATCAGTGAGGACAGGCGCGAGCAGTACTTC
.,TRBV30,TRBJ1-2,.,CAWQDSPYGYTF,TGTGCCTGGCAAGACAGCCCCTATGGCTACACCTTC
.,TRBV7-9,TRBJ2-2,TRBD1,CASREGQGSGRHTGELFF,TGTGCCAGCAGGGAGGGACAGGGCTCCGGTAGACACACCGGGGAGCTGTTTTTT
.,TRBV5-6,TRBJ2-5,.,CASSFLASSSPQYF,TGTGCCAGCAGCTTTTTAGCTTCCTCGAGTCCCCAGTACTTC
.,TRBV18,TRBJ2-3,.,CASSREIGDTQYF,TGTGCCAGCTCACGGGAGATTGGAGATACGCAGTATTTT
.,TRBV30,TRBJ2-5,TRBD2,CAWSLWPSGGQETQYF,TGTGCCTGGAGTTTGTGGCCTAGCGGGGGGCAAGAGACCCAGTACTTC
.,TRBV4-3,TRBJ2-1,TRBD2,CASSQQFGTSYGGYNEQFF,TGCGCCAGCAGCCAACAATTCGGGACTAGCTATGGTGGGTACAATGAGCAGTTCTTC
.,TRBV7-3,TRBJ1-6,TRBD1,CASSSGTGRYNSPLHF,TGTGCCAGCAGCTCTGGGACAGGCCGTTATAATTCACCCCTCCACTTT
.,TRBV5-1,TRBJ2-1,TRBD1,CASRRTGGGDEQFF,TGCGCCAGCAGGCGAACAGGGGGCGGGGATGAGCAGTTCTTC
.,TRBV4-2,TRBJ2-1,TRBD2,CASSQDTSSGGYNEQFF,TGTGCCAGCAGCCAAGATACGTCTAGCGGGGGTTACAATGAGCAGTTCTTC
.,TRBV6-6,TRBJ1-5,TRBD1,CASSNKGADSNQPQHF,TGTGCCAGCAGCAACAAGGGGGCGGATAGCAATCAGCCCCAGCATTTT
.,TRBV10-3,TRBJ2-2,.,CAISDRGAPTGELFF,TGTGCCATCAGTGATAGGGGGGCGCCCACCGGGGAGCTGTTTTTT
once,TRBV5-1,TRBJ1-1,.,CASSLGDTNTEAFF,TGCGCCAGCAGCTTGGGGGACACGAACACTGAAGCTTTCTTT
few,TRBV29-1,TRBJ1-1,.,CSVELGRHSFLTEAFF,TGCAGCGTTGAGCTCGGACGTCATTCGTTTCTCACTGAAGCTTTCTTT
.,TRBV30,TRBJ2-7,TRBD2,CAGGAGGSYEQYF,TGTGCCGGAGGGGCGGGGGGCTCCTACGAGCAGTACTTC
.,TRBV6-4,TRBJ2-2,.,CASRASEIGELFF,TGTGCCAGCAGGGCTAGCGAAATCGGGGAGCTGTTTTTT
.,TRBV7-9,TRBJ1-2,TRBD1,CASSSLQGFFLSYTF,TGTGCCAGCAGCTCCCTACAGGGGTTCTTTTTAAGCTACACCTTC
.,TRBV19,TRBJ1-5,.,CASHQQGNLGNQPQHF,TGTGCCAGTCACCAACAGGGTAATTTGGGCAATCAGCCCCAGCATTTT
.,TRBV5-1,TRBJ2-1,TRBD2,CASSKGTSSNEQFF,TGCGCCAGCAGCAAAGGGACTAGTTCCAATGAGCAGTTCTTC
once,TRBV5-1,TRBJ2-1,TRBD2,CASSHPGLAGMTRNNEQFF,TGCGCCAGCAGCCATCCGGGACTAGCGGGTATGACCCGAAACAATGAGCAGTTCTTC
few,TRBV15,TRBJ2-7,.,CATSRGTGTHANEQYF,TGTGCCACCAGCAGAGGGACCGGGACACATGCCAACGAGCAGTACTTC